These 18 T cell receptor beta chains were all obtained from the same sample, sequenced in a study of blood T cells in healthy people across ages. Using a J-beta primer mix together with a sample-barcoded 5' primer, a second PCR was run for about 6 to 11 cycles. TCRdb fed the 5' RACE reads into MiXCR, producing one record per CDR3 protein. The table has about 670,000 distinct CDR3 sequences, roughly half seen once. Sequencing was performed on blood. The receptors stem from an elderly woman in good health.

This clonotype has ten or more counts. This chain uses TRBV18 with TRBJ2-5; the D is unclear. The germline V gene has CDR1 KGHSH and CDR2 LQKENI. This CDR3 spans 14 amino acids. V lost 6 bases and J 0 bases, leaving 11 bases between the germline ends. The CDR3 loop is CASSPLVYQETQYF. CDR3 nucleotides: TGTGCCAGCTCGCCGCTGGTGTACCAAGAGACCCAGTACTTC.

This clonotype was observed many times. This chain joins TRBV28 and TRBJ2-1, with TRBD2 matching over 7 bases. This CDR3 region has 16 residues. The J segment lost 2 bases and the V segment lost 6 bases, leaving 10 bases of the junction unmatched. Per the germline V gene, CDR1 is MDHEN and CDR2 is SYDVKM. CDR3 in DNA: TGTGCCAGCAGCGCTGTAGGGGACTACGCCTACAATGAGCAGTTCTTC. Translated, it gives CASSAVGDYAYNEQFF. The full variable domain, with the rest looked up from reference TRBV28 and TRBJ2-1, is DVKVTQSSRYLVKRTGEKVFLECVQDMDHENMFWYRQDPGLGLRLIYFSYDVKMKEKGDIPEGYSVSREKKERFSLILESASTNQTSMYLCASSAVGDYAYNEQFFGPGTRLTVL.

This chain links TRBV6-1 with TRBJ2-3; D is possibly TRBD2 (6 bases). V was cut by 2 bases and J by 4 bases, with 10 bases left in between. CDR3 length equals 14 residues. Looked up from germline, CDR1 is MNHNS and CDR2 is SASEGT. The CDR3 DNA is TGTGCCAGCAGTGAACCTGGACTACCAGATACGCAGTATTTT. It encodes CASSEPGLPDTQYF.

As for this clonotype: This clone may be a read error of a much larger clone one base away. This chain joins TRBV12-3 or TRBV12-4 and TRBJ2-5, with D maybe TRBD1 (6 bases). The CDR3 extends over 14 amino acids. Trimming took 5 bases from V and 4 from J, leaving 14 bases between them. The CDR3 region has the DNA TGTGCCAGCAGTGCTACCACAGGGTCAGAGACCCAGTACTTC. Protein product: CASSATTGSETQYF.

The chain recombines TRBV20-1 with TRBJ2-3; either TRBD1 or TRBD2 may supply D (5 bases each). The CDR3 extends over 15 amino acids. Germline V gene sequence: CDR1 DFQATT, CDR2 SNEGSKA (reference sequence). V lost 7 bases, J lost 1 base, and 18 bases lay in between. The DNA for the CDR3 is TGCAGTGTTACGAGCGAGGGACGGGGCACAGATACGCAGTATTTT. Translated, it gives CSVTSEGRGTDTQYF.

This clonotype occurred once. The chain links TRBV7-2 to TRBJ2-3; D might be TRBD1 or TRBD2, each matching 6 bases. The V end lost 5 bases, the J end lost 4 bases, and 16 bases lay between the germline ends. This CDR3 is 15 amino acids long. Germline V lookup: CDR1 SGHTA, CDR2 FQGNSA. DNA for the CDR3: TGTGCCAGCAGCCCTAGAGGGGGGACTGCAGATACGCAGTATTTT. It yields the protein CASSPRGGTADTQYF.

This sequence joins TRBV14 and TRBJ2-5; possibly TRBD1 or TRBD2 for D (5 bases each). The CDR3 runs to 15 residues. Germline values: CDR1 SGHDN, CDR2 FVKESK. The ends were cut back, 4 bases at V and 1 base at J, with 13 bases in the middle. CDR3 sequence: CASSPFGASQETQYF. The CDR3 nucleotides read TGTGCCAGCAGCCCGTTCGGGGCCTCCCAAGAGACCCAGTACTTC.

The rearrangement uses TRBV6-2 or TRBV6-3 and TRBJ1-1, with TRBD1 identical over 7 bases. The V and J ends lost 2 bases and 2 bases, in that order; junction bases with no gene match: 8. Germline assignment: CDR1 MNHEY and CDR2 SVGEGT. The CDR3 spans 16 residues. Here the CDR3 DNA reads TGTGCCAGCAGTTACCCCACAGGGGTGTTAAACACTGAAGCTTTCTTT. It specifies CASSYPTGVLNTEAFF.

The chain employs TRBV29-1 and TRBJ2-4; 9 bases are shared with TRBD1. The DNA matches TRBJ2-7 better at its end, which makes the J call doubtful. CDR3 size: 14 residues. Germline V gene lookup returns CDR1 SQVTM and CDR2 ANQGSEA. The CDR3 DNA is TGCAGCGGGTTGAGGGGGGGACAGGGCGACGAGCAGTACTTC. Its protein is CSGLRGGQGDEQYF.

This clonotype was seen a few times. This chain links TRBV4-1 with TRBJ2-3, with D unclear. This CDR3 has 15 amino acids. V was trimmed by 4 bases and J by 2 bases, leaving 13 bases between them. The germline V gene has CDR1 MGHRA and CDR2 YSYEKL. The DNA for the CDR3 is TGCGCCAGCAGCCCGACTCCGCAGATCACAGATACGCAGTATTTT. Residues: CASSPTPQITDTQYF.

This chain links TRBV18 with TRBJ1-2; no firm D call. The CDR3 has 15 residues. The germline V and J ends were trimmed by 0 bases and 4 bases, with 12 bases remaining between them. Germline V CDR1 and CDR2: KGHSH, LQKENI. CDR3 coding DNA: TGTGCCAGCTCACCACCCGTAAGGGCAGGCTATGGCTACACCTTC. It specifies CASSPPVRAGYGYTF.

At least ten counts were recorded for this clonotype. CDR3 nucleotide sequence: TGCGCCAGCAGCTCCTGGGGCAGGGACAAGCTAGCCAAAAACATTCAGTACTTC. Protein product: CASSSWGRDKLAKNIQYF. The chain joins TRBV5-1 to TRBJ2-4, with D tentatively TRBD1 (6 bases). CDR3 size: 18 residues. V lost 3 bases, J lost 0 bases, and 19 bases lay in between. Germline V gives CDR1 SGHRS, CDR2 YFSETQ. Combining the CDR3 with reference TRBV5-1 and TRBJ2-4 gives the whole variable domain KAGVTQTPRYLIKTRGQQVTLSCSPISGHRSVSWYQQTPGQGLQFLFEYFSETQRNKGNFPGRFSGRQFSNSRSEMNVSTLELGDSALYLCASSSWGRDKLAKNIQYFGAGTRLSVL.

On this clonotype: One base away lies a much larger clone, so this may be a sequencing read error. The chain couples TRBV2 to TRBJ2-6; no definite D call. V lost 3 bases and J lost 4, with 1 base in between. The CDR3 spans 12 residues. The germline V gene has CDR1 SNHLY and CDR2 FYNNEI. Here the CDR3 reads CASSEGANVLTF. The CDR3, as DNA: TGTGCCAGCAGTGAGGGGGCCAACGTCCTGACTTTC.

This clonotype occurred once. The chain joins TRBV20-1 to TRBJ2-4; tentatively, D is TRBD2 (6 bases). This CDR3 spans 16 amino acids. Germline CDR1 and CDR2: DFQATT and SNEGSKA (reference sequence). Here the CDR3 DNA reads TGCAGCGGAAGTTCAACGGGGACTCTAGCCAAAAACATTCAGTACTTC. Its translation is CSGSSTGTLAKNIQYF.

This clonotype was found many times. Here the CDR3 reads CASSQDWAASYNEQFF. CDR3 coding DNA: TGCGCCAGCAGCCAAGATTGGGCGGCTTCCTACAATGAGCAGTTCTTC. The V gene is TRBV4-1, the J gene TRBJ2-1; D not certain. Germline lookup yields CDR1 MGHRA and CDR2 YSYEKL. The V end was cut by 0 bases, the J end by 1 base, with 10 bases between. This CDR3 spans 16 amino acids.

The chain uses TRBV3-1 and TRBJ2-2, with 8 bases fitting TRBD2. Germline CDR1 and CDR2: LGHDT and YNNKEL (reference sequence). This CDR3 comprises 17 residues. After removal of 3 bases from V and 2 bases from J, the junction contained 8 bases not matched to a gene. The CDR3 loop reads CASSQDRLAPNTGELFF. The DNA for the CDR3 is TGTGCCAGCAGCCAGGACCGACTAGCGCCAAACACCGGGGAGCTGTTTTTT.

CDR3 amino acids: CASSFGTSIRSGNIQYF. CDR3 DNA: TGTGCCAGCAGTTTCGGAACGTCCATTAGGTCGGGAAACATTCAGTACTTC. V gene TRBV12-3 or TRBV12-4 combines with J gene TRBJ2-4; D call uncertain. The CDR3 contains 17 residues. V was shortened by 3 bases and J by 6 bases, with 21 bases between the two germline ends.

This sequence joins TRBV6-2 or TRBV6-3 and TRBJ2-2; D is uncertain. The CDR3 loop spans 15 amino acids. Germline V lookup: CDR1 MNHEY, CDR2 SVGEGT. V shed 6 bases and J shed 1 base, with 12 bases lying between them. CDR3 in amino acids: CASREGPKNTGELFF. Here the CDR3 DNA reads TGTGCCAGCAGAGAAGGGCCCAAGAACACCGGGGAGCTGTTTTTT.